This T cell receptor (beta chain) was sequenced during a study of CD8+CD57+ T cells in acquired aplastic anemia. Study context: Sorted CD4+ and CD8+ cells gave an average of about 3 ug of DNA. Broader study findings: Patients shared some 30 CD8+ CDR3 sequences with controls. No significant difference in CD8+ Simpson's diversity was found between patients and controls.

Those patients picked for sequencing had displayed CD8+CD57+ cell expansion on flow cytometry. Genomic DNA acted as the template from which TCR beta VDJ combination and CDR3 sequence profiling were carried out. TCRdb independently ran MiXCR on the reads; one entry per CDR3 protein. The table lists some 200,000 distinct CDR3 sequences, about half of them singletons, with about 1.8% in the top ten. To note about this clonotype: Antigen: not known.

This CDR3 has 20 residues. Unmatched junction bases numbered 23, after V lost 5 bases and J lost 5 bases. Germline V lookup: CDR1 MNHEY, CDR2 SVGEGT. Sequenced: sorted CD4+, CD8+, or CD8+CD57+ T cells (not recorded which) from PBMCs. The chain uses TRBV6-2 or TRBV6-3 and TRBJ2-7, with TRBD2 matching over 11 bases. The sequence was collected from a human donor with aplastic anemia. CDR3 loop: CASSHVRTGIILAGENEQYF. The CDR3 DNA is TGTGCCAGCAGTCACGTGCGGACAGGGATTATACTAGCGGGAGAAAACGAGCAGTACTTC.